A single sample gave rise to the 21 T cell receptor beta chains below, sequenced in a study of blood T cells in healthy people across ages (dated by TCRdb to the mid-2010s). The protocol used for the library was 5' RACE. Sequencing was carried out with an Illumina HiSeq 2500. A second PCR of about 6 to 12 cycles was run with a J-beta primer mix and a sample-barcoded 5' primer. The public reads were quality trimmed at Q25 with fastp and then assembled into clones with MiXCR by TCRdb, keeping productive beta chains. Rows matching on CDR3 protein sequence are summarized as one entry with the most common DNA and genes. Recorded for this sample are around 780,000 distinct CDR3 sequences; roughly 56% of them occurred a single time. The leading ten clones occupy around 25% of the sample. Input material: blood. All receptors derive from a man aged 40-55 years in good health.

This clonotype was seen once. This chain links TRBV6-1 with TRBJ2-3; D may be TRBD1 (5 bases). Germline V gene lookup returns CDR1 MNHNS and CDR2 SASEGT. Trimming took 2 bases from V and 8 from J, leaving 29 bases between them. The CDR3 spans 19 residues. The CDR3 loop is CASSEKVGGHYRPHATQYF. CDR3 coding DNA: TGTGCCAGCAGTGAAAAAGTCGGCGGACACTACCGACCGCACGCTACGCAGTATTTT.

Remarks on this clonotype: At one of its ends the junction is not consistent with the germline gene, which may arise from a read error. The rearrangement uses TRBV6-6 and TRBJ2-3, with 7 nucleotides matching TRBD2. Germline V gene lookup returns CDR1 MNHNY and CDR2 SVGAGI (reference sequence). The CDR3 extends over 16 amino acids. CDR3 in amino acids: CASGYVALAETDTQYF. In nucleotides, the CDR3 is TGTGCCAGCGGTTACGTAGCTCTAGCGGAGACAGATACGCAGTATTTT.

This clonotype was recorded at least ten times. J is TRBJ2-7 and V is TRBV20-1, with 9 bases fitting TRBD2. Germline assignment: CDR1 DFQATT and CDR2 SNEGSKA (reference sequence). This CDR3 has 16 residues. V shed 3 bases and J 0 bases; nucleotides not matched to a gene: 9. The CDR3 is CSASFPSGDFSYEQYF. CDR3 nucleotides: TGCAGTGCTAGCTTTCCTAGCGGGGATTTCTCCTACGAGCAGTACTTC.

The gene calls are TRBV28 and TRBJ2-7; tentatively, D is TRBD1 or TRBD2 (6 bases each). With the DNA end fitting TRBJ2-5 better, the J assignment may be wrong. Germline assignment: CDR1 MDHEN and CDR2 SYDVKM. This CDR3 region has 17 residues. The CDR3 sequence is CASSSSWDAGGGETQYF. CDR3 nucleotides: TGTGCCAGCAGTTCTAGTTGGGACGCCGGAGGGGGAGAGACCCAGTACTTC.

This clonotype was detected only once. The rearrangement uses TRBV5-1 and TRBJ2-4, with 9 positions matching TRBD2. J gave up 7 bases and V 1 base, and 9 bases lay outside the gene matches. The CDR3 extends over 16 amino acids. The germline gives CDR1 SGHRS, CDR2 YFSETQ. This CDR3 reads CASSLQASGELNIQYF. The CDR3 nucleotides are TGCGCCAGCAGCTTGCAGGCTAGCGGGGAATTGAACATTCAGTACTTC.

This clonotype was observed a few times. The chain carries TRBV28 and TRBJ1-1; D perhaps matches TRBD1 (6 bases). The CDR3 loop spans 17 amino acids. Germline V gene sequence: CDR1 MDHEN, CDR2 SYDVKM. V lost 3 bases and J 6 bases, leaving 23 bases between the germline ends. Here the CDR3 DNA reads TGTGCCAGCAGTTTCACGTGGAGGGGGTCCTATGGGGCTGAAGCTTTCTTT. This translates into CASSFTWRGSYGAEAFF.

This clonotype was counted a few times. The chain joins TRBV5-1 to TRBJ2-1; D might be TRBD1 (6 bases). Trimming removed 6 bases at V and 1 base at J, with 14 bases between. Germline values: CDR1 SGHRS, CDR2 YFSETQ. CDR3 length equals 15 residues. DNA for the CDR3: TGCGCCAGCACCCCGACCGGGACATCCTACAATGAGCAGTTCTTC. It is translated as CASTPTGTSYNEQFF.

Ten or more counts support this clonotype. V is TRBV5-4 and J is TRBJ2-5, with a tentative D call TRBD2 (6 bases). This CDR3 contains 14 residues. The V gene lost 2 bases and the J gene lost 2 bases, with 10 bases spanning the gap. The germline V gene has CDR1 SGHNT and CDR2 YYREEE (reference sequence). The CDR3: CASSLAGRQETQYF. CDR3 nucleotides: TGTGCCAGCAGCTTAGCCGGGAGACAAGAGACCCAGTACTTC.

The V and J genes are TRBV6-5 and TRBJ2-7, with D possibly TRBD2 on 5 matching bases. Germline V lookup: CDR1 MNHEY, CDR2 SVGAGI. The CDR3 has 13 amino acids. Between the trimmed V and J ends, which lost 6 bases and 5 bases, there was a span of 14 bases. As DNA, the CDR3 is TGTGCCAGCAGCTACACCGGAGGCCACGAGCAGTACTTC. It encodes CASSYTGGHEQYF.

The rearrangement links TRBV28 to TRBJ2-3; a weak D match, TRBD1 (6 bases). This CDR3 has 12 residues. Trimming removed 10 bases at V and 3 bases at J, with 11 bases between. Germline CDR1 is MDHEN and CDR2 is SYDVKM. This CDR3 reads CATKDRTDTQYF. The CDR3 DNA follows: TGTGCCACAAAGGACAGAACAGATACGCAGTATTTT.

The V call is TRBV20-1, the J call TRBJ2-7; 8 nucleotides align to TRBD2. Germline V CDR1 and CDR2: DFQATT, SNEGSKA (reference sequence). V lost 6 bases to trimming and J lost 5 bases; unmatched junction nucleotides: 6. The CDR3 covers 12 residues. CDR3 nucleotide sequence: TGCAGTGCAAAGGGACTAGTAGACGAGCAGTACTTC. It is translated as CSAKGLVDEQYF.

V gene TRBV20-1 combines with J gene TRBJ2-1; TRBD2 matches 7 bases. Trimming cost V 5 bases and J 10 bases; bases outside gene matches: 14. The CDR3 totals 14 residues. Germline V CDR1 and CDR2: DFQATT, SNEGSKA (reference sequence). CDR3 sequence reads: CSAPRVGGSGEQFF. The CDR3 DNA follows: TGCAGTGCTCCCCGGGTCGGCGGGAGCGGGGAGCAGTTCTTC.

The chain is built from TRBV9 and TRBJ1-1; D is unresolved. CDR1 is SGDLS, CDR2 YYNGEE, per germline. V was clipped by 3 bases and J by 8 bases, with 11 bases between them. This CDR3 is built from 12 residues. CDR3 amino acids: CASSERAGEAFF. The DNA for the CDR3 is TGTGCCAGCAGCGAACGGGCGGGGGAAGCTTTCTTT.

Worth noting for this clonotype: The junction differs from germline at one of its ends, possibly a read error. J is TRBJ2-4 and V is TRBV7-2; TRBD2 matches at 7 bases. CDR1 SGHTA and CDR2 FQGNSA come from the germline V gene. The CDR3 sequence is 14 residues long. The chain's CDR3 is CASSVAGRENIQYF. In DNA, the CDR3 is TGTGCCAGCAGCGTAGCGGGCAGGGAAAACATTCAGTACTTC.

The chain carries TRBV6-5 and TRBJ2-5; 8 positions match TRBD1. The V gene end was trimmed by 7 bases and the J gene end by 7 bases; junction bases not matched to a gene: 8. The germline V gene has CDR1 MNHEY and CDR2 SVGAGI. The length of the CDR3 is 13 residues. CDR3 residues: CASIAGTGGTQYF. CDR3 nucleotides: TGTGCCAGCATCGCCGGGACAGGTGGGACCCAGTACTTC.

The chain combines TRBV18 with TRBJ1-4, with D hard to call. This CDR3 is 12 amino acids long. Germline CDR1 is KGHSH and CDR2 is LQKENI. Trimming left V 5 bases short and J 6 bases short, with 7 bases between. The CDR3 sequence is CASSLEDEKLFF. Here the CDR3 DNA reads TGTGCCAGCTCATTGGAGGATGAAAAACTGTTTTTT.

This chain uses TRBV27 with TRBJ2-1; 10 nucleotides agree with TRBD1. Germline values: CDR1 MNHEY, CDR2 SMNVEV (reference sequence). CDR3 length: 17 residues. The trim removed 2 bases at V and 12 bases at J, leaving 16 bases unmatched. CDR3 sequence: CASSLTSGTGDIGWQFF. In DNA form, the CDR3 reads TGTGCCAGCAGTTTAACATCCGGGACAGGGGATATTGGGTGGCAGTTCTTC.

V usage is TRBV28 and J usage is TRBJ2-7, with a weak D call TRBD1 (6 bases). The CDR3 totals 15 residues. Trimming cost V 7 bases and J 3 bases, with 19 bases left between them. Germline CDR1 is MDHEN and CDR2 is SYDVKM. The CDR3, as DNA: TGTGCCAGCATGAGATCCGGGACAATTTACTACGAGCAGTACTTC. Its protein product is CASMRSGTIYYEQYF.

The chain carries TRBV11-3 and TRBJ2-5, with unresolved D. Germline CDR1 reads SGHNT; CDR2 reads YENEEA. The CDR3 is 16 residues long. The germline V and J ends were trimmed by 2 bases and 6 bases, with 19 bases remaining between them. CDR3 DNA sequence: TGTGCCAGCAGCTTATATAGTGGGTCCCATGGGAAGACCCAGTACTTC. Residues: CASSLYSGSHGKTQYF.

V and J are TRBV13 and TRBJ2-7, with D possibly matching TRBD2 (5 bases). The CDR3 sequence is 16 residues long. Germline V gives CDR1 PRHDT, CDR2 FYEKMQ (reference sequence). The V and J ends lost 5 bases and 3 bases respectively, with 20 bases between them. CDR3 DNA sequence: TGTGCCAGCAGCCAGTCAGACTACAGCCCTTTCTACGAGCAGTACTTC. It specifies CASSQSDYSPFYEQYF. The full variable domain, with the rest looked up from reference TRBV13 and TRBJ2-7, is AAGVIQSPRHLIKEKRETATLKCYPIPRHDTVYWYQQGPGQDPQFLISFYEKMQSDKGSIPDRFSAQQFSDYHSELNMSSLELGDSALYFCASSQSDYSPFYEQYFGPGTRLTVT.

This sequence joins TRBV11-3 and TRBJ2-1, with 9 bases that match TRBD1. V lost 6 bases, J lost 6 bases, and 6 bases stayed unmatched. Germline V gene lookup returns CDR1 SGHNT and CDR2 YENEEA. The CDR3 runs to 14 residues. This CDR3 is CASRRDRARNEQFF. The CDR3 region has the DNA TGTGCCAGCAGGAGGGACAGGGCACGCAATGAGCAGTTCTTC. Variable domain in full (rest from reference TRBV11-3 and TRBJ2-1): EAGVVQSPRYKIIEKKQPVAFWCNPISGHNTLYWYLQNLGQGPELLIRYENEEAVDDSQLPKDRFSAERLKGVDSTLKIQPAELGDSAVYLCASRRDRARNEQFFGPGTRLTVL.